A selection of T cell receptor beta chains follows, all from one sample in a study of OX40 agonist ivuxolimab in advanced cancers. Profiling relied on immunoSEQ multiplex PCR, and the TCRdb table lists in-frame clones only, not all of them. The data hold 20,000 to 25,000 clones, with around 84% observed a single time. Sequences were derived from CD4+ or CD8+ T cells sorted from blood, sampled in a trial of the OX40 agonist ivuxolimab. These receptors all come from an adult with an advanced solid tumor such as melanoma, head and neck, liver or kidney cancer. Both conserved end residues are trimmed from each CDR3. Each record gives: J gene, D gene, V gene, CDR3 protein. A D gene is named only where the DNA matches it firmly.

TRBJ2-3 TRBD2 TRBV4-1 ASSRGTSGGATDTQY
TRBJ1-1 TRBD1 TRBV5-1 ASSLTGDTEAF
TRBJ2-7 TRBD2 TRBV11-2 ASSYGTSGYEQY
TRBJ1-2 TRBD1 TRBV6-4 ASSKRQGFHYGYT
TRBJ1-1 NA TRBV5-5 ASSSSMNTEAF
TRBJ2-3 TRBD2 TRBV2 ASSEAGAGAGDTQY
TRBJ2-7 NA TRBV28 ASSLRLLARSHYEQY
TRBJ1-5 NA TRBV4-3 ASSQVVGSNQPQH
TRBJ2-3 TRBD2 TRBV7-9 ASSQGLAYSTDTQY
TRBJ1-2 TRBD1 TRBV28 ASLGQGYGYT
TRBJ2-7 NA TRBV13 ASSLGESDEQY
TRBJ1-6 NA TRBV10-3 AISNTRDNSPLH
NA TRBD1 TRBV7-9 ASSHRDRNYEQY
TRBJ2-5 TRBD1 TRBV7-8 ASSVGTAKQETQY
TRBJ2-1 TRBD2 TRBV27 ASSLSAGGGRNEQF
TRBJ2-2 NA TRBV7-2 ASSPLPGELF
TRBJ2-3 NA TRBV12-2 ASRLEVPDTQY
TRBJ2-1 NA TRBV7-3 ASSLLGDEQF
TRBJ2-7 NA TRBV7-2 ASSLEGATVSYEQY
TRBJ1-5 NA TRBV6-5 ASSRGASNQPQH
TRBJ1-6 NA TRBV11-2 ASSLGRDNSPLH
TRBJ1-2 NA TRBV5-6 ASSLDSYGYT